What follows are 24 T cell receptor beta chains derived from one specimen sequenced in a study of shared clonotypes between healthy human individuals. Only in-frame clones appear in the TCRdb table, and some are missing; sequencing was by immunoSEQ multiplex PCR. The sample records over 2 million clones, around 95% being singletons. The sequencing sample was made of naive CD4+ T cells sorted from blood. Described subset: CD45RA+ positively selected. The source of these receptors is a young man in good health.

This chain links TRBV18 with TRBJ2-3; 8 nucleotides align to TRBD2. Trimming removed 3 bases from V and 4 bases from J; junction bases left unmatched: 12. This CDR3 is built from 17 residues. Germline V gene lookup returns CDR1 KGHSH and CDR2 LQKENI. In nucleotides, the CDR3 is TGTGCCAGCTCACCGAATTGGAGCGGGGGACACCCAGATACGCAGTATTTT. Its translation is CASSPNWSGGHPDTQYF.

CDR3 nucleotide sequence: TGCGCCAGCAGCCTCCCGGACAGGGGTTACGAGCAGTACTTC. Translation gives CASSLPDRGYEQYF. This chain joins TRBV5-1 and TRBJ2-7, with 9 positions matching TRBD1. The ends lost 4 bases at V and 4 bases at J; junction bases unmatched: 6. The CDR3 consists of 14 residues. Germline CDR1 SGHRS, CDR2 YFSETQ.

The chain joins TRBV30 to TRBJ2-1, with 7 nucleotides matching TRBD2. CDR3 length equals 15 residues. V lost 2 bases to trimming and J lost 8 bases; unmatched junction nucleotides: 12. Per the germline V gene, CDR1 is GTSNPN and CDR2 is SVGIG (reference sequence). The CDR3 region is CAWSPGLGSLDEQFF. The CDR3 nucleotides read TGTGCCTGGAGTCCCGGACTAGGGAGTCTGGATGAGCAGTTCTTC.

The chain is built from TRBV28 and TRBJ1-3; D is uncertain. Germline-derived CDR1 and CDR2 are MDHEN and SYDVKM. V was cut by 2 bases and J by 0 bases, with 11 bases left in between. The CDR3 has 16 amino acids. CDR3 nucleotides: TGTGCCAGCAGTTTAGGTTCAGTCTTCTCTGGAAACACCATATATTTT. This sequence encodes CASSLGSVFSGNTIYF.

Note on this clone: The sample carries other DNA sequences with the same CDR3. The V and J genes are TRBV5-1 and TRBJ2-7; D gene unclear. Germline V lookup: CDR1 SGHRS, CDR2 YFSETQ. CDR3 length: 12 amino acids. Trimming removed 0 bases at V and 3 bases at J, with 4 bases between. The DNA of the CDR3 is TGCGCCAGCAGCTTGGAAGGCTACGAGCAGTACTTC. This translates into CASSLEGYEQYF.

This clone was observed a handful of times. J is TRBJ1-2 and V is TRBV5-1; D is uncertain. The germline CDR1 and CDR2 sequences are SGHRS and YFSETQ. This CDR3 is built from 16 residues. V lost 0 bases and J 2 bases, leaving 14 bases between the germline ends. The CDR3 sequence: CASSLGLAVRNYGYTF. The CDR3 DNA sequence: TGCGCCAGCAGCTTGGGTTTGGCAGTCAGAAACTATGGCTACACCTTC.

CDR3 in DNA: TGTGCCAGCAGCGCCCGACAGGGGTGGTATGGCTACACCTTC. Protein sequence: CASSARQGWYGYTF. The V gene is TRBV11-2, the J gene TRBJ1-2; 8 nucleotides agree with TRBD1. V shed 5 bases and J 5 bases; nucleotides not matched to a gene: 7. Germline values: CDR1 SGHAT, CDR2 FQNNGV. The CDR3 runs to 14 residues.

The chain couples TRBV7-3 to TRBJ2-3, with D unclear. Germline CDR1 SGHTA, CDR2 FQGTGA. The ends were cut back, 1 base at V and 4 bases at J, with 12 bases in the middle. The CDR3 has 15 amino acids. CDR3 sequence: CASSLIGQTSDTQYF. The CDR3 bases are TGTGCCAGCAGCTTAATCGGGCAGACCTCAGATACGCAGTATTTT.

The chain recombines TRBV5-1 with TRBJ2-5, with D uncertain. Trimming left V 6 bases short and J 1 base short, with 7 bases between. Per germline, CDR1 SGHRS and CDR2 YFSETQ. This CDR3 is built from 12 residues. The CDR3 protein is CASTDLQETQYF. The CDR3 DNA reads TGCGCCAGCACGGACCTCCAAGAGACCCAGTACTTC.

The chain joins TRBV7-3 to TRBJ1-1, with a possible D match to TRBD1 (5 bases). V was trimmed by 2 bases and J by 9 bases, leaving 16 bases between them. Germline V gene data show CDR1 as SGHTA and CDR2 as FQGTGA. The CDR3 runs to 14 residues. The CDR3 sequence is CASSLEEQVAQAFF. Here the CDR3 DNA reads TGTGCCAGCAGCTTAGAGGAACAGGTTGCGCAAGCTTTCTTT.

As concerns this clone: The same CDR3 is also encoded by other DNA sequences in this sample. The chain combines TRBV5-1 with TRBJ2-1, with D perhaps matching TRBD2 (6 bases). Per the germline V gene, CDR1 is SGHRS and CDR2 is YFSETQ. There are 15 residues in the CDR3. The V end was cut by 2 bases, the J end by 2 bases, with 11 bases between. The CDR3 here is CASSLSSGAYNEQFF. CDR3 nucleotides: TGCGCCAGCAGCTTAAGTAGCGGTGCCTACAATGAGCAGTTCTTC.

The V and J genes are TRBV6-1 and TRBJ1-2, with 7 bases aligning to TRBD1. The germline CDR1 and CDR2 sequences are MNHNS and SASEGT. V dropped 8 bases and J dropped 2; count of bases not matched to a gene: 2. The CDR3 spans 12 residues. The CDR3 nucleotides read TGTGCCAGCTTGACAGGGAACTATGGCTACACCTTC. It specifies CASLTGNYGYTF.

The chain combines TRBV28 with TRBJ2-3; TRBD1 agrees at 9 bases. This CDR3 comprises 15 residues. The V gene's germline CDR1 is MDHEN and CDR2 SYDVKM. V lost 2 bases and J lost 3; bases outside the gene matches: 3. The CDR3 sequence: CASSLAGQGTDTQYF. CDR3 nucleotides: TGTGCCAGCAGTTTAGCGGGACAGGGAACAGATACGCAGTATTTT.

The rearrangement links TRBV7-3 to TRBJ1-1, with a weak D call TRBD1 (5 bases). In germline, CDR1 is SGHTA, CDR2 FQGTGA. The CDR3 runs 13 residues. V dropped 5 bases and J dropped 0 bases, with 7 bases sitting between them. The CDR3 bases are TGTGCCAGCAGCGTACAGGTGAACACTGAAGCTTTCTTT. Translating it yields CASSVQVNTEAFF. The whole variable domain, remainder taken from reference TRBV7-3 and TRBJ1-1, is GAGVSQTPSNKVTEKGKYVELRCDPISGHTALYWYRQSLGQGPEFLIYFQGTGAADDSGLPNDRFFAVRPEGSVSTLKIQRTERGDSAVYLCASSVQVNTEAFFGQGTRLTVV.

Details on this clone: Other DNA sequences in this specimen translate into the identical CDR3. The chain combines TRBV18 with TRBJ2-5; maybe TRBD1 (5 bases). The end of the DNA is better explained by TRBJ2-7, so the J call may be wrong. The CDR3 is 17 residues long. Germline values: CDR1 KGHSH, CDR2 LQKENI. CDR3 in amino acids: CASSPAYVGLGAYEQYF. The CDR3 DNA reads as TGTGCCAGCTCACCAGCTTACGTAGGGTTAGGGGCCTACGAGCAGTACTTC.

The count of this clone is one. The J gene is TRBJ2-1, the V gene TRBV20-1, with TRBD1 as a possible D gene (6 bases). Looked up from germline, CDR1 is DFQATT and CDR2 is SNEGSKA (reference sequence). CDR3 length: 11 amino acids. Trimming removed 6 bases at V and 12 bases at J, with 15 bases between. The CDR3: CSATPGAGQFF. In DNA form, the CDR3 reads TGCAGTGCGACACCAGGGGCTGGGCAGTTCTTC.

The chain has TRBV19 and TRBJ2-3; 9 bases line up with TRBD1. V shed 9 bases and J 4 bases; nucleotides not matched to a gene: 11. CDR1 and CDR2 (germline): LNHDA, SQIVND (reference sequence). This CDR3 has 15 residues. This CDR3 reads CASAPWGQGPDTQYF. The CDR3 DNA sequence: TGTGCCAGCGCACCTTGGGGACAGGGACCAGATACGCAGTATTTT.

This chain uses TRBV7-9 with TRBJ2-7; the D call may be TRBD1 or TRBD2 (5 bases each). Per the germline V gene, CDR1 is SEHNR and CDR2 is FQNEAQ (reference sequence). This CDR3 is 19 amino acids long. The ends were cut back, 3 bases at V and 0 bases at J, with 24 bases in the middle. CDR3 nucleotides: TGTGCCAGCAGCTTCGGGATGGCCGGGGTTCAGGGAAACTCCTACGAGCAGTACTTC. It specifies CASSFGMAGVQGNSYEQYF.

This clone has only a few counts. The rearrangement uses TRBV5-4 and TRBJ2-5; TRBD1 is a possible D gene (5 bases). Deletions cut 0 bases from V and 4 bases from J, with 7 bases between. This CDR3 is 13 amino acids long. Germline CDR1 and CDR2: SGHNT and YYREEE (reference sequence). The CDR3 coding sequence is TGTGCCAGCAGCTTGGGCAGGGCAGAGACCCAGTACTTC. Residues: CASSLGRAETQYF.

The chain combines TRBV11-3 with TRBJ2-2; 14 bases map to TRBD2. This CDR3 comprises 19 residues. Germline V gene lookup returns CDR1 SGHNT and CDR2 YENEEA. V trimming: 0 bases; J trimming: 5 bases; junction bases outside the gene matches: 8. The CDR3, as DNA: TGTGCCAGCAGCTTAGATCTGGGACTAGCGGGAGCGGGAACCGGGGAGCTGTTTTTT. It encodes CASSLDLGLAGAGTGELFF.

The chain uses TRBV18 and TRBJ1-2, with D maybe TRBD1 (6 bases). The V end lost 2 bases, the J end lost 1 base, and 14 bases lay between the germline ends. CDR1 KGHSH and CDR2 LQKENI come from the germline V gene. This CDR3 spans 16 amino acids. CDR3 in DNA: TGTGCCAGCTCACCAATGATCAGGGGCGTTAACTATGGCTACACCTTC. It translates to CASSPMIRGVNYGYTF.

The chain combines TRBV7-2 with TRBJ2-7; 9 nucleotides align to TRBD2. Germline trimming cut 5 bases from V and 3 bases from J; bases unmatched to any gene: 5. The CDR3 spans 14 residues. Germline V CDR1 and CDR2: SGHTA, FQGNSA. CDR3 amino acids: CASSLTSGLYEQYF. CDR3 sequence (DNA): TGTGCCAGCAGCCTGACTAGCGGCCTCTACGAGCAGTACTTC.

The V gene is TRBV5-1, the J gene TRBJ1-5; 10 bases map to TRBD1. V was clipped by 3 bases and J by 5 bases; unmatched bases: 2. The CDR3 contains 14 residues. Germline lookup yields CDR1 SGHRS and CDR2 YFSETQ. The CDR3 sequence: CASSYGTGDQPQHF. In nucleotides, the CDR3 is TGCGCCAGCAGCTACGGGACAGGGGATCAGCCCCAGCATTTT.

The chain couples TRBV10-3 to TRBJ1-6; no clear D gene. The CDR3 length is 13 residues. V lost 3 bases and J 9 bases, leaving 9 bases between the germline ends. The germline CDR1 and CDR2 sequences are ENHRY and SYGVKD. Written as DNA, the CDR3 is TGTGCCATCAGTGACGTCGGCTTTTCACCCCTCCACTTT. The encoded protein is CAISDVGFSPLHF.